This passage covers 8 T cell receptor beta chains from one sample sequenced in a study of post-analysis software for immune sequencing data (dated by TCRdb to 2013 to 2016). Paper-wide results and their limitations: Four to six TRBV segments, including TRBV5-6, TRBV5-1 and TRBV20-1, were significantly more frequent in patients than controls.

Preparation of the library involved PCR. Sequencing relied on an Illumina HiSeq 2500. To reduce PCR and sequencing biases, unique molecular identifiers were incorporated into the TCR beta cDNA libraries. TCRdb reworked the public reads: Q25 trimming with fastp, MiXCR clone assembly, productive beta chains retained. Rows with one shared CDR3 protein collapse into an entry with the most common genes and DNA. The sample table holds 700,000 to 800,000 distinct CDR3 sequences, of which 30% were seen once. 0.56% of the sample lies in the top ten. What these receptors recognize is not known. Sequencing was performed on blood. All receptors come from a girl aged 5-17 years with multiple sclerosis.

Note on this clonotype: One end of the junction varies from germline; a read error may be responsible. J is TRBJ1-2 and V is TRBV3-1; 8 bases map to TRBD1. Germline lookup yields CDR1 LGHDT and CDR2 YNNKEL (reference sequence). The CDR3 has 14 residues. The CDR3 loop reads CAGSQGTGKYGYTF. The CDR3 DNA follows: TGTGCCGGCAGCCAAGGGACAGGAAAATATGGCTACACCTTC.

For the CDR3, the DNA is TGTGCCACCAGCCGAACTAGGGATTACGAGCAGTACTTC. Translating gives CATSRTRDYEQYF. The genes are TRBV15 and TRBJ2-7; D is perhaps TRBD2 (5 bases). The germline V gene encodes CDR1 LNHNV and CDR2 YYDKDF (reference sequence). This CDR3 comprises 13 residues. V was clipped by 5 bases and J by 4 bases, with 12 bases between them.

This chain connects TRBV18 to TRBJ2-3; D unresolved. This CDR3 is built from 13 residues. Germline V gene lookup returns CDR1 KGHSH and CDR2 LQKENI. The V end was cut by 6 bases, the J end by 6 bases, with 13 bases between. The CDR3 loop reads CASSQLAFDTQYF. The CDR3, as DNA: TGTGCCAGCTCGCAACTGGCTTTTGATACGCAGTATTTT.

Only a few counts were recorded for this clonotype. J is TRBJ2-1 and V is TRBV27; 8 bases are a match to TRBD1. This CDR3 is 15 amino acids long. The V gene's germline CDR1 is MNHEY and CDR2 SMNVEV (reference sequence). Trimming at V came to 5 bases and at J to 9 bases, leaving 12 bases not matched to a gene. The CDR3 coding sequence is TGTGCCAGCAGTGCTGGACAGGGCCCTTTTTTTGAGCAGTTCTTC. Amino acids: CASSAGQGPFFEQFF.

The V and J genes are TRBV4-2 and TRBJ2-1; D unclear. Germline CDR1 reads LGHNA; CDR2 reads YNFKEQ. The CDR3 length is 16 residues. The V gene lost 2 bases and the J gene lost 3 bases, with 14 bases spanning the gap. The CDR3: CASSQRLSASYNEQFF. The CDR3 bases are TGTGCCAGCAGCCAACGACTCAGCGCAAGCTACAATGAGCAGTTCTTC.

This clonotype was counted only a few times. The chain recombines TRBV15 with TRBJ1-4; D is unresolved. Trimming took off 0 bases at V and 8 bases at J, with 13 bases between the two ends. This CDR3 has 15 residues. From germline, CDR1 is LNHNV and CDR2 YYDKDF (reference sequence). The CDR3 here is CATSRDSGMGEKLFF. CDR3 nucleotide sequence: TGTGCCACCAGCAGAGATTCTGGGATGGGAGAAAAACTGTTTTTT.

The chain links TRBV24-1 to TRBJ2-7, with 11 bases aligning to TRBD1. The CDR3 totals 17 residues. Germline values: CDR1 KGHDR, CDR2 SFDVKD. The V gene end was trimmed by 5 bases and the J gene end by 3 bases; junction bases not matched to a gene: 11. CDR3 nucleotide sequence: TGTGCCACCAGTGTGTCGGACAGGGGGCGCGGGTGCTACGAGCAGTACTTC. Translated: CATSVSDRGRGCYEQYF.

The chain uses TRBV6-5 and TRBJ1-1; D call uncertain. The V end was cut by 0 bases, the J end by 8 bases, with 10 bases between. Germline CDR1 MNHEY, CDR2 SVGAGI. The CDR3 has 13 residues. The CDR3, as DNA: TGTGCCAGCAGTTACTCGACGGGGTTGGAAGCTTTCTTT. Protein: CASSYSTGLEAFF.